This entry lists 13 T cell receptor beta chains sequenced from one sample in a study of Graves' ophthalmopathy and Graves' hyperthyroidism (dated by TCRdb to about 2018). Sequencing took place on an Illumina HiSeq 2000. For repertoire sequencing, TCR beta CDR3 regions were amplified from RNA transcripts. The first round was an RT-PCR using HTBI primers with the Qiagen OneStep RT-PCR kit, and this first round was followed by a second-round multiplex PCR, then size selection and purification. TCRdb trimmed public reads at Q25 via fastp, called clones via MiXCR and kept in-frame beta chains. Merged by CDR3 protein, the rows form single entries marked with the most common genes and DNA. The sample yields around 600,000 distinct CDR3 sequences; about 38% were counted once. Together, the top ten hold about 3.3% of the sample. The specimen was peripheral blood. The receptor source for this set is an adult man with Graves' ophthalmopathy.

The chain combines TRBV29-1 with TRBJ2-3; 8 bases fit TRBD1. The CDR3 loop spans 13 amino acids. Germline values: CDR1 SQVTM, CDR2 ANQGSEA. V lost 6 bases and J lost 6; bases outside the gene matches: 8. Here the CDR3 DNA reads TGCAGCGTGATAGGACAGGGCTCCGATACGCAGTATTTT. It specifies CSVIGQGSDTQYF.

This clonotype was detected ten times or more. The chain links TRBV19 to TRBJ2-2; 9 bases map to TRBD1. The CDR3 is made up of 15 amino acids. CDR1 and CDR2 from the germline V gene are LNHDA and SQIVND (reference sequence). With 10 bases clipped from V and 5 bases from J, the junction kept 11 bases outside the gene matches. The CDR3 DNA sequence: TGTGCCACCCAAGGGAGACAGGGGGTGACCGGGGAGCTGTTTTTT. Protein product: CATQGRQGVTGELFF.

This clonotype has at least ten counts. The rearrangement links TRBV12-3 or TRBV12-4 to TRBJ1-2; no clear D. The CDR3 is 11 amino acids. Trimming removed 1 base from V and 7 bases from J, with 4 bases in between. The CDR3 DNA sequence: TGTGCCAGCAGTTTAGGGGTTGGCTACACCTTC. Amino acid sequence: CASSLGVGYTF.

The rearrangement uses TRBV7-8 and TRBJ2-7; 14 bases line up with TRBD2. The V segment lost 3 bases and the J segment 6 bases; nucleotides outside the gene matches: 4. The CDR3 has 15 residues. Germline CDR1 is SGHVS and CDR2 is FQNEAQ. DNA of the CDR3: TGTGCCAGCAGCTTGGGACTAGCGGGAGACCCCGAGCAGTACTTC. Protein sequence: CASSLGLAGDPEQYF. The variable domain in full, completed from reference TRBV7-8 and TRBJ2-7, reads GAGVSQSPRYKVAKRGQDVALRCDPISGHVSLFWYQQALGQGPEFLTYFQNEAQLDKSGLPSDRFFAERPEGSVSTLKIQRTQQEDSAVYLCASSLGLAGDPEQYFGPGTRLTVT.

V gene TRBV4-2 combines with J gene TRBJ1-2; 11 positions agree with TRBD1. The trim removed 0 bases at V and 8 bases at J, leaving 8 bases unmatched. The germline V gene has CDR1 LGHNA and CDR2 YNFKEQ. This CDR3 contains 16 residues. The CDR3 is CASSQDWRTGGYGYTF. The DNA of the CDR3 is TGTGCCAGCAGCCAAGATTGGAGGACAGGGGGCTACGGCTACACCTTC.

The rearrangement links TRBV2 to TRBJ2-5, with D possibly matching TRBD2 (6 bases). CDR3 length equals 14 residues. The germline V gene has CDR1 SNHLY and CDR2 FYNNEI. V was clipped by 7 bases and J by 1 base, with 13 bases between them. This CDR3 reads CASIPGDFQETQYF. Written as DNA, the CDR3 is TGTGCCAGCATTCCCGGGGACTTCCAAGAGACCCAGTACTTC.

The chain employs TRBV19 and TRBJ2-2; unclear D gene. Per germline, CDR1 LNHDA and CDR2 SQIVND (reference sequence). Trimming left V 6 bases short and J 1 base short, with 15 bases between. The length of the CDR3 is 16 residues. CDR3 amino acids: CASSISGRLNTGELFF. The CDR3 DNA reads TGTGCCAGTAGCATCTCCGGGCGATTGAACACCGGGGAGCTGTTTTTT.

CDR3 loop: CASGWANTGELFF. The CDR3 DNA reads TGTGCCAGCGGTTGGGCGAACACCGGGGAGCTGTTTTTT. This sequence joins TRBV9 and TRBJ2-2; no clear D gene. The CDR3 is 13 amino acids. The germline V and J ends were trimmed by 7 bases and 0 bases, with 7 bases remaining between them. Germline V gives CDR1 SGDLS, CDR2 YYNGEE.

This clonotype was picked up many times. The chain carries TRBV19 and TRBJ1-1; D not certain. The germline V gene encodes CDR1 LNHDA and CDR2 SQIVND (reference sequence). This CDR3 has 12 residues. Trimming pared 7 bases from V and 1 base from J, leaving 7 bases between. The CDR3 coding sequence is TGTGCCAGTAAACGGGCGAACACTGAAGCTTTCTTT. Translation gives CASKRANTEAFF.

V gene TRBV29-1 combines with J gene TRBJ1-1; 9 bases line up with TRBD1. Germline assignment: CDR1 SQVTM and CDR2 ANQGSEA. V was clipped by 8 bases and J by 0 bases; unmatched bases: 7. The CDR3 totals 14 residues. CDR3 protein: CSLRGQGMNTEAFF. CDR3 sequence (DNA): TGCAGCTTGCGTGGACAGGGGATGAACACTGAAGCTTTCTTT.

For this clonotype: A much bigger clone sits one base away, suggesting this may be a read error. This rearrangement joins TRBV7-9 to TRBJ1-5, with a possible D match to TRBD1 (6 bases). Germline V gives CDR1 SEHNR, CDR2 FQNEAQ (reference sequence). The CDR3 is 16 residues long. V gave up 5 bases and J gave up 6 bases, with 20 bases separating them. The CDR3 DNA follows: TGTGCCAGCAGCCAAGGCCGGACAGAACGTTTTCAGCCCCAGCATTTT. This codes for CASSQGRTERFQPQHF.

This clonotype has ten or more counts. The junction departs from germline at one end; a sequencing error may be responsible. CDR3 in amino acids: CASSLGQGPEQQYF. The CDR3, as DNA: TGTGCCAGCAGCCTAGGACAGGGGCCCGAACAGCAGTACTTC. The chain uses TRBV13 and TRBJ2-7, with 9 bases aligning to TRBD1. CDR1 is PRHDT and CDR2 is FYEKMQ in the germline V gene (reference sequence). The CDR3 is 14 amino acids.

For this clonotype: The DNA is left out, because the CDR3 cannot be placed on it with certainty; the CDR3 is given as TCRdb lists it. This chain connects TRBV25-1 to TRBJ1-4; TRBD1 is taken as the D call from the table, unchecked against the DNA. The CDR3 is 19 amino acids long, termini counted. From germline, CDR1 is MGHDK and CDR2 SYGVNS. CDR3 region: CASSIYLCSVLGVEEKLFF.